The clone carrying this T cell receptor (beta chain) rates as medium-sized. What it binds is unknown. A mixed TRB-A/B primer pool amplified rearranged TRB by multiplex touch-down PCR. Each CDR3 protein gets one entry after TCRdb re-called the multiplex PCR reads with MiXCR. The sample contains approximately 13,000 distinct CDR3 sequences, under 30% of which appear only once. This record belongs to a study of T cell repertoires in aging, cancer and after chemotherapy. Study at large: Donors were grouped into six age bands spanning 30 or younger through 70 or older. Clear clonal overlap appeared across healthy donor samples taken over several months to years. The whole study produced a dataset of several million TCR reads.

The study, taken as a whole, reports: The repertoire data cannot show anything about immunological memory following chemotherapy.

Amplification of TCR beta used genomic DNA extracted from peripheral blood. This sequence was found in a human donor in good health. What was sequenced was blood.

The CDR3 reads CASSLTGGDYNEQFF. CDR3 coding DNA: TGTGCCAGCAGCTTAACCGGGGGGGACTACAATGAGCAGTTCTTC. The rearrangement joins TRBV7-2 to TRBJ2-1; 8 bases align to TRBD2. The CDR3 has 15 residues. The V gene end was trimmed by 2 bases and the J gene end by 3 bases; junction bases not matched to a gene: 3. Germline-derived CDR1 and CDR2 are SGHTA and FQGNSA.